These 23 T cell receptor beta chains originate from one sample sequenced in a study of blood T cell repertoires in COVID-19. Profiled with immunoSEQ multiplex PCR; TCRdb holds only in-frame clones, not every one. Altogether 150,000 or so clones are present, roughly 86% being singletons, with the ten largest covering 6% to 9%. Input material: peripheral blood. All receptors come from a man between 35 and 55 years old who had recovered from COVID-19.

This clone has just one count. The genes are TRBV7-2 and TRBJ2-7; TRBD1 matches at 10 bases. Trimming at V came to 5 bases and at J to 5 bases, leaving 6 bases not matched to a gene. This CDR3 contains 14 residues. From germline, CDR1 is SGHTA and CDR2 FQGNSA. The CDR3 spells CASSRDRGFDEQYF. CDR3 bases: TGTGCCAGCAGCCGGGACAGGGGATTCGACGAGCAGTACTTC.

The V gene is TRBV7-9, the J gene TRBJ1-2, with unresolved D. In germline, CDR1 is SEHNR, CDR2 FQNEAQ (reference sequence). Trimming removed 5 bases from V and 4 bases from J, with 14 bases in between. This CDR3 is built from 14 residues. The DNA for the CDR3 is TGTGCCAGCAGCGGGCCCGACACGCCCTATGGCTACACCTTC. This encodes CASSGPDTPYGYTF.

The V and J genes are TRBV30 and TRBJ2-7, with TRBD2 as a possible D gene (6 bases). Trimming pared 2 bases from V and 3 bases from J, leaving 11 bases between. Germline V gene data show CDR1 as GTSNPN and CDR2 as SVGIG (reference sequence). The CDR3 is 13 amino acids. In DNA, the CDR3 is TGTGCCTGGAGTAGGGGCGGGGTCTACGAGCAGTACTTC. Translating it yields CAWSRGGVYEQYF.

This clone was counted once. The V gene is TRBV27, the J gene TRBJ2-4; 7 positions match TRBD1. Germline V CDR1 and CDR2: MNHEY, SMNVEV (reference sequence). The CDR3 spans 12 residues. Germline trimming cut 6 bases from V and 5 bases from J; bases unmatched to any gene: 1. The CDR3 DNA is TGTGCCAGCAGGGGGACAGAAAACATTCAGTACTTC. Amino acids: CASRGTENIQYF.

This CDR3 is CSVGVTEAFF. The CDR3, as DNA: TGCAGCGTCGGAGTCACTGAAGCTTTCTTT. The rearrangement joins TRBV29-1 to TRBJ1-1; D unclear. V dropped 6 bases and J dropped 4 bases, with 6 bases sitting between them. The CDR3 is 10 amino acids. The germline V gene has CDR1 SQVTM and CDR2 ANQGSEA.

The chain employs TRBV7-2 and TRBJ2-7; D is possibly TRBD2 (6 bases). The CDR3 consists of 13 residues. CDR1 and CDR2 (germline): SGHTA, FQGNSA. Trimming stripped 3 bases from V and 2 bases from J, with 8 bases between. The CDR3 DNA follows: TGTGCCAGCAGCTTTACTAGCACCTACGAGCAGTACTTC. Its protein product is CASSFTSTYEQYF.

The chain recombines TRBV7-2 with TRBJ2-7; D possibly matches TRBD1 or TRBD2 (7 bases each). Trimming removed 5 bases from V and 5 bases from J, with 19 bases in between. CDR3 size: 15 residues. Germline V gives CDR1 SGHTA, CDR2 FQGNSA. CDR3 in DNA: TGTGCCAGCAGCATAGGGGGCGGGAGTTCCAACGAGCAGTACTTC. Amino acid sequence: CASSIGGGSSNEQYF.

CDR3 in amino acids: CASSYGQGGAFF. The CDR3 DNA sequence: TGTGCCAGCAGCTATGGCCAGGGGGGAGCTTTCTTT. The chain uses TRBV7-9 and TRBJ1-1, with TRBD1 matching 7 bases. V trimming: 4 bases; J trimming: 10 bases; junction bases outside the gene matches: 6. Germline lookup yields CDR1 SEHNR and CDR2 FQNEAQ (reference sequence). This CDR3 spans 12 amino acids.

This clone was seen a single time. The V and J genes are TRBV28 and TRBJ2-7; D uncertain. The CDR3 loop spans 11 amino acids. V lost 3 bases to trimming and J lost 5 bases, with 5 bases between them. Per the germline V gene, CDR1 is MDHEN and CDR2 is SYDVKM. In nucleotides, the CDR3 is TGTGCCAGCAGTTTTCGGGACGAGCAGTACTTC. This codes for CASSFRDEQYF.

The chain is built from TRBV5-5 and TRBJ2-3, with 7 bases matching TRBD1. V dropped 0 bases and J dropped 2; count of bases not matched to a gene: 3. Germline CDR1 reads SGHKS; CDR2 reads YYEKEE (reference sequence). This CDR3 has 15 amino acids. CDR3 in DNA: TGTGCCAGCAGCTTGGCAGGGGGATACACAGATACGCAGTATTTT. Protein: CASSLAGGYTDTQYF.

The CDR3 spells CATQGQRGAGTDTQYF. The CDR3 nucleotides are TGTGCCACCCAAGGTCAGCGGGGGGCGGGCACAGATACGCAGTATTTT. The chain combines TRBV10-3 with TRBJ2-3, with TRBD2 matching 9 bases. Germline V gene data show CDR1 as ENHRY and CDR2 as SYGVKD. J was trimmed by 1 base and V by 10 bases; bases with no gene match: 12. The CDR3 totals 16 residues.

The chain employs TRBV3-1 (or the pseudogene TRBV3-2) and TRBJ1-3; D is uncertain. CDR1 is LGHDT, CDR2 YNNKEL, per germline (reference sequence). Deletions cut 4 bases from V and 4 bases from J, with 8 bases between. CDR3 length equals 13 residues. CDR3 bases: TGTGCCAGCAGCCCCTCGGGAGGAAACACCATATATTTT. As protein: CASSPSGGNTIYF.

This chain uses TRBV4-2 with TRBJ2-2; D is unclear. The V and J ends lost 1 base and 6 bases respectively, with 6 bases between them. Germline V CDR1 and CDR2: LGHNA, YNFKEQ. The CDR3 loop spans 13 amino acids. The DNA for the CDR3 is TGTGCCAGCAGCCAAGTACTCTCCGGGGAGCTGTTTTTT. Its protein product is CASSQVLSGELFF.

The chain employs TRBV11-2 and TRBJ1-2; D ambiguous. The CDR3 runs to 8 residues. CDR1 and CDR2 (germline): SGHAT, FQNNGV. The V gene lost 9 bases and the J gene lost 10 bases, with 6 bases spanning the gap. CDR3 sequence: CARGPYTF. The DNA for the CDR3 is TGTGCCAGGGGCCCCTACACCTTC. The full variable domain, with the rest looked up from reference TRBV11-2 and TRBJ1-2, is EAGVAQSPRYKIIEKRQSVAFWCNPISGHATLYWYQQILGQGPKLLIQFQNNGVVDDSQLPKDRFSAERLKGVDSTLKIQPAKLEDSAVYLCARGPYTFGSGTRLTVV.

The gene calls are TRBV18 and TRBJ2-7; D is perhaps TRBD2 (7 bases). V was pared by 3 bases and J by 5 bases, with 20 bases between. In germline, CDR1 is KGHSH, CDR2 LQKENI. The CDR3 sequence is 16 residues long. The CDR3 DNA is TGTGCCAGCTCACCCGGAGTACAGGGAGGGGTGGACGAGCAGTACTTC. This codes for CASSPGVQGGVDEQYF.

The V gene is TRBV19, the J gene TRBJ2-7; possible D gene TRBD1, 6 bases. The V end was cut by 5 bases, the J end by 2 bases, with 13 bases between. CDR1 and CDR2 (germline): LNHDA, SQIVND (reference sequence). The CDR3 covers 14 residues. The CDR3 DNA reads TGTGCCAGTAGTCTCCGGGACAACCCCTACGAGCAGTACTTC. It codes for CASSLRDNPYEQYF.

The chain joins TRBV2 to TRBJ2-1; a weak D match, TRBD2 (5 bases). V lost 2 bases, J lost 2 bases, and 7 bases lay in between. The germline V gene encodes CDR1 SNHLY and CDR2 FYNNEI. CDR3 length: 14 residues. CDR3 bases: TGTGCCAGCAGTGAATACGGGGCCTACAATGAGCAGTTCTTC. It yields the protein CASSEYGAYNEQFF.

The chain uses TRBV6-5 and TRBJ1-1; unclear D gene. Trimming left V 4 bases short and J 1 base short, with 13 bases between. Germline CDR1 is MNHEY and CDR2 is SVGAGI. CDR3 length: 15 residues. CDR3 in amino acids: CASSSPGHSNTEAFF. The CDR3 DNA follows: TGTGCCAGCAGTTCTCCGGGTCATTCGAACACTGAAGCTTTCTTT.

The chain uses TRBV5-1 and TRBJ1-1, with TRBD1 matching 7 bases. Germline V CDR1 and CDR2: SGHRS, YFSETQ. This CDR3 region has 19 residues. V lost 6 bases, J lost 2 bases, and 22 bases stayed unmatched. The CDR3 coding sequence is TGCGCCAGCATATCCCTAAATGGACAGGTCATAGGTGTCAACACTGAAGCTTTCTTT. Its translation: CASISLNGQVIGVNTEAFF.

Only one count was recorded for this clone. The genes are TRBV27 and TRBJ1-1; TRBD1 agrees at 7 bases. This CDR3 comprises 18 residues. V shed 2 bases and J 9 bases; nucleotides not matched to a gene: 21. Germline V lookup: CDR1 MNHEY, CDR2 SMNVEV (reference sequence). In DNA, the CDR3 is TGTGCCAGCAGTTTAGAAGGGGGTGGGACAGCCGCACTGTTTAAAGCTTTCTTT. It codes for CASSLEGGGTAALFKAFF.

In this sample, this clone turned up once. The chain combines TRBV28 with TRBJ1-2; D possibly corresponds to TRBD1 (6 bases). This CDR3 contains 13 residues. Trimming cost V 5 bases and J 9 bases, with 16 bases left between them. Germline V gene data show CDR1 as MDHEN and CDR2 as SYDVKM. The CDR3 nucleotides are TGTGCCAGCAGTCCCAGGGGAGAAATTAGCTACACCTTC. Protein product: CASSPRGEISYTF.

This chain joins TRBV25-1 and TRBJ2-7; D may be TRBD1 (5 bases). Germline assignment: CDR1 MGHDK and CDR2 SYGVNS. There are 14 residues in the CDR3. Trimming took 1 base from V and 4 from J, leaving 11 bases between them. The CDR3 coding sequence is TGTGCCAGCAGTGAATGGGGTAGGGGATACGAGCAGTACTTC. Translating gives CASSEWGRGYEQYF.

The rearrangement links TRBV6-5 to TRBJ1-3; D is possibly TRBD1 (5 bases). This CDR3 spans 14 amino acids. V was cut by 8 bases and J by 1 base, with 12 bases left in between. Germline V gives CDR1 MNHEY, CDR2 SVGAGI. The CDR3 DNA follows: TGTGCCAGCGGAGACCGGGGGTCTGGAAACACCATATATTTT. Its translation is CASGDRGSGNTIYF.